One TCR beta chain is described in this entry. Its target is not known. Treatment in this sample: oral pan-JAK inhibitor, 5-10 mg twice daily. This record comes from a study of CD8+ T cells in alopecia areata. Points from the study as a whole: Mouse data revealed clearer TCR sharing than patient data did, a gap possibly tied to HLA.

Once RNA had been extracted, it was reverse transcribed into cDNA to act as the sequencing template. Clones were sequenced by immunoSEQ multiplex PCR, and TCRdb holds only the in-frame ones, with some missing. This sample has more than 90,000 clones, with approximately 54% found just once. Germline assignment: CDR1 SQVTM and CDR2 ANQGSEA. The V end was cut by 3 bases, the J end by 0 bases, with 2 bases between. This CDR3 region has 11 residues. The sequence was obtained from a human donor with alopecia areata. Sequenced material: CD8+ T cells sorted from blood, taken at week 24, from a patient treated with tofacitinib. This chain joins TRBV29-1 and TRBJ1-2; D uncertain. CDR3 sequence reads: CSVEANYGYTF. CDR3 sequence (DNA): TGCAGCGTTGAGGCTAACTATGGCTACACCTTC.